Listed below are T cell receptor beta chains from one sample, sequenced in a study of blood T cell repertoires in COVID-19. TCRdb's table, derived via immunoSEQ multiplex PCR, lists solely in-frame clones and lacks some. The sample yields 150,000 to 200,000 clones, roughly 78% seen once. Sequencing used peripheral blood. The source is a woman aged 80 or older with active or convalescent COVID-19. CDR3s include the opening cysteine and the closing phenylalanine or tryptophan. Fields, in order: D gene, J gene, clone size, V gene, CDR3 DNA, CDR3 protein. A D gene is named only where the DNA matches it firmly. A row's size may be missing; if present it is once, few, many or a size class.

>.|TRBJ2-5|.|TRBV9
TGTGCCAGCAGCGTAGAGCCACTCCGACAAGAGACCCAGTACTTC
CASSVEPLRQETQYF
>TRBD1|TRBJ1-2|many|TRBV29-1
TGCAGCGTCCGCCGGGACAGGGGGAGCTACACCTTC
CSVRRDRGSYTF
>TRBD1|TRBJ2-1|.|TRBV6-1
TGTGCCAGCAGTGAAGTTTGGGTAGGGACAGCTTCACTTTTTCAGTTCTTC
CASSEVWVGTASLFQFF
>.|TRBJ1-5|few|TRBV7-2
TGTGCCAGCAGCTTATTATCCGGTTCCAATCAGCCCCAGCATTTT
CASSLLSGSNQPQHF
>TRBD1|TRBJ1-2|.|TRBV28
TGTGCCAGCAGTTTATCGCACAGGGGGCACTATGGCTACACCTTC
CASSLSHRGHYGYTF
>TRBD1|TRBJ1-6|.|TRBV7-8
TGTGCCAGCAGCCCCAGGGGGAGAGATTCACCCCTCCACTTT
CASSPRGRDSPLHF
>TRBD1|TRBJ1-4|once|TRBV28
TGTGCCAGCAGTTTAGGACAGGGGAGTGAAAAACTGTTTTTT
CASSLGQGSEKLFF
>.|TRBJ2-7|.|TRBV5-1
TGCGCCAGCAGCTTGGCCGTTGTGGACAGCTCCTACGAGCAGTACTTC
CASSLAVVDSSYEQYF
>TRBD1|TRBJ1-2|.|TRBV9
TGTGCCAGCAGCATCGGACAGGGTTGGCGAGGCTACACCTTC
CASSIGQGWRGYTF
>TRBD1|TRBJ1-4|.|TRBV6-5
TGTGCCAGCAACCGAGTTGGGGACAGATGGGAAAAACTGTTTTTT
CASNRVGDRWEKLFF
>.|TRBJ2-7|.|TRBV7-9
TGTGCCAGCAGCCTAGAGTGGAGTTCCTACGAGCAGTACTTC
CASSLEWSSYEQYF
>TRBD2|TRBJ2-1|few|TRBV10-3
TGTGCCACTTCACTAGCGGGGGGGCCGGGATTGTTCTTC
CATSLAGGPGLFF
>.|TRBJ1-2|.|TRBV7-8
TGTGCCAGCAGCTTAACGGGATCTAGCTATGGCTACACCTTC
CASSLTGSSYGYTF
>.|TRBJ2-1|.|TRBV4-1
TGCGCCAGCAGCCTCAAAGTAGGCGGGAATGAGCAGTTCTTC
CASSLKVGGNEQFF
>TRBD2|TRBJ2-3|.|TRBV5-6
TGTGCCAGCAGCCTAATGTTAGCGGGGGGAACAGATACGCAGTATTTT
CASSLMLAGGTDTQYF
>.|TRBJ2-1|few|TRBV27
TGTGCCAGCAGCATCCTAGGCAATGAGCAGTTCTTC
CASSILGNEQFF
>.|TRBJ2-4|once|TRBV4-1
TGCGCCAGCAGCCAATCCAATCCAGTTGGTGACATTCAGTACTTC
CASSQSNPVGDIQYF
>.|TRBJ1-1|.|TRBV10-3
TGTGCCATCAATACAGGGAACACTGAAGCTTTCTTT
CAINTGNTEAFF
>TRBD1|TRBJ1-3|.|TRBV2
TGTGCCAGCAGCGCCGGGACAGCCAGTCGAAACACCATATATTTT
CASSAGTASRNTIYF
>.|TRBJ2-7|.|TRBV2
TGTGCCAGCAGTTGGAGGGCAGGGCCTGTTGGTTACGAGCAGTACTTC
CASSWRAGPVGYEQYF
>.|TRBJ1-2|few|TRBV5-4
TGTGCCAGCAGCTTGGTTTACGGGGATGGCTACACCTTC
CASSLVYGDGYTF
>TRBD2|TRBJ2-3|.|TRBV4-1
TGCGCCAGCAGCCAAGATGGAGGGACTAGCGGGGGGAGGGATACGCAGTATTTT
CASSQDGGTSGGRDTQYF
>TRBD1|TRBJ2-7|.|TRBV2
TGTGCCAGCGACAGGGGATCCTACGAGCAGTACTTC
CASDRGSYEQYF
>.|TRBJ1-2|.|TRBV28
TGTGCCAGCAGGGGGCGCAGCTATGGCTACACCTTC
CASRGRSYGYTF
>.|TRBJ1-1|once|TRBV10-3
TGTGCCATCAGTGATTTGGGGGGCACTGAAGCTTTCTTT
CAISDLGGTEAFF
>TRBD1|TRBJ1-1|once|TRBV6-5
TGTGCCAGCAGTTTCGGGACAGGGGGCTATGAAGCTTTCTTT
CASSFGTGGYEAFF
>TRBD1|TRBJ2-5|once|TRBV5-1
TGCGCCAGCAGCATAGGACAGGGTGTTACGGAGACCCAGTACTTC
CASSIGQGVTETQYF
>.|TRBJ1-1|.|TRBV2
TGTGCCAGCAGTGAAGTGGTGGGCCTGAACACTGAAGCTTTCTTT
CASSEVVGLNTEAFF
>TRBD1|TRBJ1-2|.|TRBV28
TGTGCCAGCAGTTCCCTCCACAGGGGTGGCTACACCTTC
CASSSLHRGGYTF
>.|TRBJ2-5|.|TRBV2
TGTGCCAGCAGCGGCACGAGGGGGCGGGGAGAGACCCAGTACTTC
CASSGTRGRGETQYF
>.|TRBJ1-5|many|TRBV9
TGTGCCAGCAGCGTGTCAGGGGCGGTGAATCAGCCCCAGCATTTT
CASSVSGAVNQPQHF
>.|TRBJ1-3|few|TRBV5-8
TGTGCCAGCAGCCCCCGGGACTCTGCGAGGGGAAACACCATATATTTT
CASSPRDSARGNTIYF
>.|TRBJ1-5|.|TRBV2
TGTGCCAGCACGCGAGGGAATAGCAATCAGCCCCAGCATTTT
CASTRGNSNQPQHF
>.|TRBJ2-3|.|TRBV7-8
TGTGCCAGCAGCTTTAGAGTATTCACAGATACGCAGTATTTT
CASSFRVFTDTQYF
>.|TRBJ1-5|once|TRBV28
TGTGCCAGCAGGACGACAGGACTTCGAAATCAGCCCCAGCATTTT
CASRTTGLRNQPQHF
>.|TRBJ1-2|.|TRBV3-1/TRBV3-2
TGTGCCAGCAGCCAAGATAAAAGGGGGGGTGGCTACACCTTC
CASSQDKRGGGYTF
>TRBD1|TRBJ1-1|.|TRBV28
TGTGCCAGCAGTTCGACAGGGGGCAACACTGAAGCTTTCTTT
CASSSTGGNTEAFF
>.|TRBJ2-1|.|TRBV12-3/TRBV12-4
TGTGCCAGCATGCGGAGCTCCTACAATGAGCAGTTCTTC
CASMRSSYNEQFF
>.|TRBJ1-2|.|TRBV19
TGTGCCAGTAGTATACGGGGTAGCTATGGCTACACCTTC
CASSIRGSYGYTF
>TRBD1|TRBJ2-3|.|TRBV9
TGTGCCAGCAGCGTTGGGACAGGCACAGATACGCAGTATTTT
CASSVGTGTDTQYF
>.|TRBJ2-7|.|TRBV15
TGTGCCACCAGCCCGACAGGAAACTACTACAAGCAGTACTTC
CATSPTGNYYKQYF
>.|TRBJ2-2|.|TRBV4-3
TGCGCCAGCAGCCAAGATTCTCGGCGGGGAGGTACCGGGGAGCTGTTTTTT
CASSQDSRRGGTGELFF
>TRBD1|TRBJ2-7|.|TRBV5-1
TGCGCCAGCAGTCAGCAAGACAGGGGCTACGAGCAGTACTTC
CASSQQDRGYEQYF
>.|TRBJ2-3|few|TRBV9
TGTGCCAGCAGCCCTCAGGGATATGCAGATACGCAGTATTTT
CASSPQGYADTQYF
>.|TRBJ2-7|.|TRBV29-1
TGCAGCGTTGAAGACGATGTCGGCTACGAGCAGTACTTC
CSVEDDVGYEQYF